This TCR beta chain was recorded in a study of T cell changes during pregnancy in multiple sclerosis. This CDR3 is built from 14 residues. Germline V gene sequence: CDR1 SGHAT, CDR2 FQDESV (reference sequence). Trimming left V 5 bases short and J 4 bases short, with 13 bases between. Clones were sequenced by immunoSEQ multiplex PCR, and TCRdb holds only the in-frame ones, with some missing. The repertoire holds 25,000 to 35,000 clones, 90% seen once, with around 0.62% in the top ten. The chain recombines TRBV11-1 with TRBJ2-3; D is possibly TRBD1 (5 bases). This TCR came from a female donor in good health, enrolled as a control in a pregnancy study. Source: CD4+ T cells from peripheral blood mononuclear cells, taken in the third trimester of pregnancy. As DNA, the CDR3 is TGTGCCAGCAGCCCCCCGCCAGGGTCAGATACGCAGTATTTT. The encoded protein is CASSPPPGSDTQYF.